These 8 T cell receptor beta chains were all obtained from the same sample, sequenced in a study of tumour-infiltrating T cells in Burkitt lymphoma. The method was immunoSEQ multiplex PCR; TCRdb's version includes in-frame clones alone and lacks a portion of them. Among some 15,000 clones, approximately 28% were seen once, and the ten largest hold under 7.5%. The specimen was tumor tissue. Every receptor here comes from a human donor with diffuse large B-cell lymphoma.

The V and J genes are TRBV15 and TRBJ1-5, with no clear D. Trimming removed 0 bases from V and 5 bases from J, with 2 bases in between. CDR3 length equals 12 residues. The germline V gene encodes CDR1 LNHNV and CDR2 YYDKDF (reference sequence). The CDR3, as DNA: TGTGCCACCAGCAGAGACTATCAGCCCCAGCATTTT. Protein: CATSRDYQPQHF. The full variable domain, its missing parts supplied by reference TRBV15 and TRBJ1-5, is DAMVIQNPRYQVTQFGKPVTLSCSQTLNHNVMYWYQQKSSQAPKLLFHYYDKDFNNEADTPDNFQSRRPNTSFCFLDIRSPGLGDTAMYLCATSRDYQPQHFGDGTRLSIL.

CDR3 region: CASSQEGREGYNEQFF. CDR3 in DNA: TGCGCCAGCAGCCAAGAGGGTCGGGAGGGTTACAATGAGCAGTTCTTC. The gene calls are TRBV4-1 and TRBJ2-1; 8 bases align to TRBD2. The J segment lost 4 bases and the V segment lost 0 bases, leaving 5 bases of the junction unmatched. The CDR3 spans 16 residues. Germline-derived CDR1 and CDR2 are MGHRA and YSYEKL.

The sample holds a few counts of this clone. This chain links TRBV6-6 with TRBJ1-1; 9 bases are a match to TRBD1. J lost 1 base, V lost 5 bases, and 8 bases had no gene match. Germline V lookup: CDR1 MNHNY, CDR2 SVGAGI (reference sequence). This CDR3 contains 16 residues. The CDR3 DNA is TGTGCCAGCAGTCTTATATCGGGACAGGGGAACACTGAAGCTTTCTTT. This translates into CASSLISGQGNTEAFF.

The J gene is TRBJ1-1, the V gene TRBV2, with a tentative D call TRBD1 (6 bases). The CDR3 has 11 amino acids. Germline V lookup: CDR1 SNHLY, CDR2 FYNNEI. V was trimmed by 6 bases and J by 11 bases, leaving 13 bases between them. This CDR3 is CASSDRTDAFF. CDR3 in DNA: TGTGCCAGCAGCGACAGGACCGATGCTTTCTTT.

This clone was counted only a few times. As DNA, the CDR3 is TGTGCCAGTAGTATGAGACAGGGAACAAATCAGCCCCAGCATTTT. This codes for CASSMRQGTNQPQHF. J is TRBJ1-5 and V is TRBV19, with 7 bases fitting TRBD1. After removal of 3 bases from V and 4 bases from J, the junction contained 6 bases not matched to a gene. CDR3 length: 15 residues. CDR1 and CDR2 from the germline V gene are LNHDA and SQIVND (reference sequence).

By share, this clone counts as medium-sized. The CDR3 loop is CASSFGGTSTDTQYF. DNA of the CDR3: TGTGCCAGCAGTTTTGGGGGAACTAGCACAGATACGCAGTATTTT. This chain uses TRBV28 with TRBJ2-3; D may be TRBD1 or TRBD2 (5 bases each). The germline V gene encodes CDR1 MDHEN and CDR2 SYDVKM. The CDR3 runs to 15 residues. V lost 3 bases and J lost 0, with 10 bases in between.

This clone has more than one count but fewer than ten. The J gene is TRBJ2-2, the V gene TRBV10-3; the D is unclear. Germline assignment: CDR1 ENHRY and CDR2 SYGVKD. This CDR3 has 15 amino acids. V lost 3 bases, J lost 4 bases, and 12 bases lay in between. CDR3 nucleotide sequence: TGTGCCATCAGTGATAATGGGCTAGGCACCGGGGAGCTGTTTTTT. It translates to CAISDNGLGTGELFF.

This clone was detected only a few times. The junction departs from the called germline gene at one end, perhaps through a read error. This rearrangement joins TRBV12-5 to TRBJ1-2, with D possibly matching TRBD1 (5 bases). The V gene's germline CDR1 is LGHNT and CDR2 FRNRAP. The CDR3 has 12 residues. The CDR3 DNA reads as TGTGCTAGTGGTTTGGACAGGAACCTCACCGCCTTC. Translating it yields CASGLDRNLTAF.